This TCR beta chain was profiled in a study of T-cell memory formation after mild COVID-19. Turning to the study itself: TCR clusters were mostly confined to one donor each. The study's findings and limits: Several responding clones turned up in pre-infection memory, indicating that cross-reactive memory may have taken part. CD4+ contracting clones were mainly CM and EM; CD8+ ones, EMRA. The SARS-CoV-2 specificity of second-wave clones reaching peak at day 37 remained unverified.

Germline CDR1 and CDR2: DFQATT and SNEGSKA (reference sequence). The CDR3 runs to 16 residues. Germline trimming cut 1 base from V and 2 bases from J; bases unmatched to any gene: 4. TCRdb re-called the 5' RACE reads through MiXCR, storing one row per CDR3 protein. The data hold around 440,000 distinct CDR3 sequences, with roughly 20% observed a single time. To note about this clonotype: Its target is not known.

V usage is TRBV20-1 and J usage is TRBJ2-1; the match to TRBD2 covers 11 bases. This receptor was obtained from an adult woman who had mild COVID-19 (a few samples of this study predate the infection). Cell type and time point are not known. Sequencing used PBMCs or a T cell subset sorted from them (not recorded which). The CDR3 loop is CSARVTTSGAYNEQFF. The CDR3 region has the DNA TGCAGTGCTAGAGTAACGACTAGCGGGGCCTACAATGAGCAGTTCTTC.